Below are 9 T cell receptor beta chains sequenced from a single sample in a study of control samples from healthy donors and cancer patients. This table comes from immunoSEQ multiplex PCR, and its TCRdb copy is limited to in-frame clones, with some not included. The top ten hold around 10% of the sample, which has 120,000 or so clones, around nine tenths seen once. Specimen: blood. The receptors originated from a man between 25 and 39 years old in good health.

The V call is TRBV29-1, the J call TRBJ2-1; D not resolved. Germline CDR1 SQVTM, CDR2 ANQGSEA. The V gene lost 8 bases and the J gene lost 4 bases, with 21 bases spanning the gap. This CDR3 spans 15 amino acids. CDR3 residues: CSLPRGGSEYNEQFF. The CDR3 DNA reads TGCAGCTTACCCAGAGGCGGTTCTGAATACAATGAGCAGTTCTTC.

The chain links TRBV6-5 to TRBJ2-3, with 11 nucleotides matching TRBD2. V dropped 11 bases and J dropped 6; count of bases not matched to a gene: 13. CDR1 is MNHEY and CDR2 is SVGAGI in the germline V gene. The CDR3 spans 15 residues. The CDR3 is CACSLNSGGADTQYF. The CDR3 nucleotides read TGTGCCTGCTCCTTAAATAGCGGGGGGGCCGATACGCAGTATTTT.

The V and J genes are TRBV15 and TRBJ1-1; D perhaps matches TRBD1 (5 bases). CDR3 length equals 15 residues. V lost 3 bases to trimming and J lost 3 bases, with 14 bases between them. Germline V gene data show CDR1 as LNHNV and CDR2 as YYDKDF (reference sequence). The CDR3 loop is CATSSPGPLYTEAFF. The CDR3 DNA sequence: TGTGCCACCAGCAGCCCGGGGCCTCTTTACACTGAAGCTTTCTTT. Full variable domain (rest looked up from reference TRBV15 and TRBJ1-1): DAMVIQNPRYQVTQFGKPVTLSCSQTLNHNVMYWYQQKSSQAPKLLFHYYDKDFNNEADTPDNFQSRRPNTSFCFLDIRSPGLGDTAMYLCATSSPGPLYTEAFFGQGTRLTVV.

DNA for the CDR3: TGCGCCAGCAGCCAAGAGGGGGGGCCTTTATCCGGGGAGCTGTTTTTT. Its protein is CASSQEGGPLSGELFF. The chain is built from TRBV4-1 and TRBJ2-2; tentative D call: TRBD2 (7 bases). This CDR3 has 16 amino acids. V lost 0 bases and J 6 bases, leaving 14 bases between the germline ends. Per germline, CDR1 MGHRA and CDR2 YSYEKL.

V and J are TRBV7-3 and TRBJ1-2; tentatively, D is TRBD1 (6 bases). This CDR3 is 14 amino acids long. The V gene's germline CDR1 is SGHTA and CDR2 FQGTGA. Trimming removed 4 bases at V and 6 bases at J, with 15 bases between. CDR3 sequence reads: CASSSTPGVDGYTF. The CDR3 DNA is TGTGCCAGCAGCTCGACCCCAGGGGTCGATGGCTACACCTTC.

The J gene is TRBJ2-3, the V gene TRBV6-6; TRBD1 might be the D (6 bases). V was clipped by 0 bases and J by 4 bases, with 14 bases between them. Germline V CDR1 and CDR2: MNHNY, SVGAGI (reference sequence). The CDR3 consists of 16 residues. For the CDR3, the DNA is TGTGCCAGCAGTTACTCGACAGGCTCAGGAGCAGATACGCAGTATTTT. Translating gives CASSYSTGSGADTQYF.

This rearrangement joins TRBV20-1 to TRBJ2-5; 7 bases align to TRBD1. CDR3 length equals 16 residues. Germline V gene lookup returns CDR1 DFQATT and CDR2 SNEGSKA (reference sequence). V dropped 3 bases and J dropped 2; count of bases not matched to a gene: 12. CDR3 region: CSASRQGRGNQETQYF. In DNA form, the CDR3 reads TGCAGTGCTAGTCGACAGGGTCGGGGAAATCAAGAGACCCAGTACTTC.

The rearrangement links TRBV6-5 to TRBJ1-1; TRBD1 matches 7 bases. J lost 0 bases, V lost 5 bases, and 6 bases had no gene match. The CDR3 is made up of 15 amino acids. CDR1 and CDR2 from the germline V gene are MNHEY and SVGAGI. CDR3 region: CASSKPRGMNTEAFF. Here the CDR3 DNA reads TGTGCCAGCAGTAAGCCCAGGGGGATGAACACTGAAGCTTTCTTT.

The chain employs TRBV6-5 and TRBJ1-5; the D is unclear. The germline CDR1 and CDR2 sequences are MNHEY and SVGAGI. V shed 6 bases and J shed 3 bases, with 6 bases lying between them. This CDR3 has 12 residues. CDR3 protein: CASRDSNQPQHF. The CDR3 DNA is TGTGCCAGCAGGGACTCCAATCAGCCCCAGCATTTT.